These 17 T cell receptor beta chains came from one sample sequenced in a study of identifying expanded T cells in peripheral blood (dated by TCRdb to the late 2010s). Library preparation was by the immunoSEQ multiplex PCR assay. Entries here come from immuneACCESS through TCRdb and include only in-frame sequences with V and J called. Some clones fail to appear in such tables; in the studies checked, an unresolved V gene covers under half of the shortfall, and the cause of the remainder is unknown. Counted in this sample were some 100,000 clones; 80% to 90% of them appeared once. The ten largest account for about 5.9% of the sample. Source material: blood. The receptors shown here come from a person aged 18 to 75 in good health.

Here the CDR3 DNA reads TGTGCCAGCAGTGAAGGGACTAGCGGACTTTCTGGGGCCAACGTCCTGACTTTC. Residues: CASSEGTSGLSGANVLTF. V is TRBV6-1 and J is TRBJ2-6, with 10 positions matching TRBD2. Per germline, CDR1 MNHNS and CDR2 SASEGT. V gave up 1 base and J gave up 1 base; unmatched junction bases: 4. The length of the CDR3 is 18 residues.

This chain joins TRBV11-2 and TRBJ2-2; D is possibly TRBD2 (5 bases). Germline V gene data show CDR1 as SGHAT and CDR2 as FQNNGV. Trimming cost V 3 bases and J 1 base, with 6 bases left between them. CDR3 length: 14 residues. The CDR3, as DNA: TGTGCCAGCAGCTTCGGAGGGAACACCGGGGAGCTGTTTTTT. It yields the protein CASSFGGNTGELFF.

V gene TRBV2 combines with J gene TRBJ1-1, with 7 nucleotides matching TRBD1. CDR1 is SNHLY and CDR2 is FYNNEI in the germline V gene. The CDR3 covers 13 residues. V trimming: 8 bases; J trimming: 2 bases; junction bases outside the gene matches: 5. In DNA form, the CDR3 reads TGTGCCAGCTCGGGACAGACAAACACTGAAGCTTTCTTT. Its protein is CASSGQTNTEAFF.

This chain uses TRBV6-6 with TRBJ1-2; 7 bases agree with TRBD1. V was pared by 2 bases and J by 4 bases, with 1 base of the junction left unmatched. The CDR3 consists of 13 residues. Germline V gene data show CDR1 as MNHNY and CDR2 as SVGAGI (reference sequence). The CDR3, as DNA: TGTGCCAGCAGTTACGGGGACAGCTATGGCTACACCTTC. Translating it yields CASSYGDSYGYTF.

The V call is TRBV5-1, the J call TRBJ1-2; 7 bases map to TRBD1. The CDR3 loop spans 14 amino acids. The germline gives CDR1 SGHRS, CDR2 YFSETQ. V was pared by 4 bases and J by 6 bases, with 9 bases of the junction left unmatched. The CDR3 sequence: CASSPGTAKHGYTF. The CDR3 DNA reads as TGCGCCAGCAGCCCGGGGACAGCGAAACATGGCTACACCTTC.

The chain recombines TRBV4-2 with TRBJ1-4; D is unresolved. The V gene lost 1 base and the J gene lost 4 bases, with 7 bases spanning the gap. CDR1 is LGHNA and CDR2 is YNFKEQ in the germline V gene. This CDR3 is built from 14 residues. CDR3 sequence: CASSQGIINEKLFF. The CDR3, as DNA: TGTGCCAGCAGCCAAGGAATTATTAATGAAAAACTGTTTTTT.

The chain combines TRBV25-1 with TRBJ2-7; D possibly corresponds to TRBD2 (5 bases). Per the germline V gene, CDR1 is MGHDK and CDR2 is SYGVNS. The CDR3 is 13 amino acids. Trimming took 3 bases from V and 0 from J, leaving 6 bases between them. CDR3 sequence reads: CASSDDYSYEQYF. CDR3 DNA sequence: TGTGCCAGCAGTGATGACTACTCCTACGAGCAGTACTTC.

The V gene is TRBV10-1, the J gene TRBJ2-3, with D tentatively TRBD2 (6 bases). The CDR3 is made up of 16 amino acids. Germline CDR1 and CDR2: WNHNN and SYGVQD (reference sequence). The V gene lost 2 bases and the J gene lost 5 bases, with 17 bases spanning the gap. The CDR3 protein is CASSEDPGDSQDTQYF. The DNA of the CDR3 is TGCGCCAGCAGTGAGGACCCGGGAGATTCACAAGATACGCAGTATTTT.

V usage is TRBV5-1 and J usage is TRBJ1-1; possibly TRBD1 for D (6 bases). CDR1 SGHRS and CDR2 YFSETQ come from the germline V gene. The CDR3 runs 15 residues. The germline V and J ends were trimmed by 3 bases and 1 base, with 13 bases remaining between them. DNA of the CDR3: TGCGCCAGCAGCTGGGAAACAGGGACGAACACTGAAGCTTTCTTT. Protein sequence: CASSWETGTNTEAFF.

This rearrangement joins TRBV28 to TRBJ2-7; the match to TRBD1 covers 7 bases. The V gene end was trimmed by 7 bases and the J gene end by 5 bases; junction bases not matched to a gene: 11. The CDR3 sequence is 14 residues long. Per germline, CDR1 MDHEN and CDR2 SYDVKM. Here the CDR3 DNA reads TGTGCCAGCAATTCAGGACAGGCCCCTAACGAGCAGTACTTC. It yields the protein CASNSGQAPNEQYF. Variable domain in full (rest from reference TRBV28 and TRBJ2-7): DVKVTQSSRYLVKRTGEKVFLECVQDMDHENMFWYRQDPGLGLRLIYFSYDVKMKEKGDIPEGYSVSREKKERFSLILESASTNQTSMYLCASNSGQAPNEQYFGPGTRLTVT.

The chain carries TRBV25-1 and TRBJ1-2; 7 bases agree with TRBD1. The CDR3 is 13 residues long. V dropped 6 bases and J dropped 7; count of bases not matched to a gene: 8. Germline V gives CDR1 MGHDK, CDR2 SYGVNS. In nucleotides, the CDR3 is TGTGCCAGCAGGGAAAACAGGGGAGGTGGCTACACCTTC. Translation: CASRENRGGGYTF.

This clone was detected a few times. This sequence joins TRBV18 and TRBJ1-5; D not resolved. The V gene's germline CDR1 is KGHSH and CDR2 LQKENI. Between the trimmed V and J ends, which lost 4 bases and 4 bases, there was a span of 8 bases. This CDR3 spans 13 amino acids. The CDR3: CASSRGENQPQHF. DNA of the CDR3: TGTGCCAGCTCACGGGGAGAAAATCAGCCCCAGCATTTT.

The V call is TRBV9, the J call TRBJ2-5; D is possibly TRBD2 (7 bases). The germline V gene encodes CDR1 SGDLS and CDR2 YYNGEE. V dropped 0 bases and J dropped 5 bases, with 20 bases sitting between them. CDR3 size: 17 residues. DNA of the CDR3: TGTGCCAGCAGCGTAGGCGGAAGGGGGAGGGGTTGGGAGACCCAGTACTTC. Its translation: CASSVGGRGRGWETQYF.

This clone was found once. This rearrangement joins TRBV5-1 to TRBJ2-7; 10 bases align to TRBD2. V was clipped by 1 base and J by 3 bases; unmatched bases: 7. From germline, CDR1 is SGHRS and CDR2 YFSETQ. CDR3 size: 16 residues. The CDR3 nucleotides read TGCGCCAGCAGCTTGTCCTCTAGCGGGGGCTACTACGAGCAGTACTTC. This codes for CASSLSSSGGYYEQYF. Full variable domain (remainder filled in from reference TRBV5-1 and TRBJ2-7): KAGVTQTPRYLIKTRGQQVTLSCSPISGHRSVSWYQQTPGQGLQFLFEYFSETQRNKGNFPGRFSGRQFSNSRSEMNVSTLELGDSALYLCASSLSSSGGYYEQYFGPGTRLTVT.

The rearrangement uses TRBV18 and TRBJ2-7; 7 bases map to TRBD1. The V gene's germline CDR1 is KGHSH and CDR2 LQKENI. The J segment lost 3 bases and the V segment lost 1 base, leaving 3 bases of the junction unmatched. The length of the CDR3 is 14 residues. The CDR3 nucleotides are TGTGCCAGCTCACCACGGGACAGAAGCTACGAGCAGTACTTC. It specifies CASSPRDRSYEQYF.

This rearrangement joins TRBV19 to TRBJ2-7, with D possibly matching TRBD2 (6 bases). The CDR3 loop spans 14 amino acids. Germline CDR1 reads LNHDA; CDR2 reads SQIVND (reference sequence). Trimming took off 1 base at V and 1 base at J, with 8 bases between the two ends. CDR3 loop: CASSIGGASYEQYF. In nucleotides, the CDR3 is TGTGCCAGTAGTATAGGCGGGGCGTCCTACGAGCAGTACTTC.

V and J are TRBV2 and TRBJ2-7; D might be TRBD1 or TRBD2, each matching 5 bases. The germline V gene encodes CDR1 SNHLY and CDR2 FYNNEI. V shed 7 bases and J shed 2 bases, with 12 bases lying between them. This CDR3 comprises 13 residues. Written as DNA, the CDR3 is TGTGCCAGCAAGCAGTTGGGACCCTACGAGCAGTACTTC. Protein sequence: CASKQLGPYEQYF.